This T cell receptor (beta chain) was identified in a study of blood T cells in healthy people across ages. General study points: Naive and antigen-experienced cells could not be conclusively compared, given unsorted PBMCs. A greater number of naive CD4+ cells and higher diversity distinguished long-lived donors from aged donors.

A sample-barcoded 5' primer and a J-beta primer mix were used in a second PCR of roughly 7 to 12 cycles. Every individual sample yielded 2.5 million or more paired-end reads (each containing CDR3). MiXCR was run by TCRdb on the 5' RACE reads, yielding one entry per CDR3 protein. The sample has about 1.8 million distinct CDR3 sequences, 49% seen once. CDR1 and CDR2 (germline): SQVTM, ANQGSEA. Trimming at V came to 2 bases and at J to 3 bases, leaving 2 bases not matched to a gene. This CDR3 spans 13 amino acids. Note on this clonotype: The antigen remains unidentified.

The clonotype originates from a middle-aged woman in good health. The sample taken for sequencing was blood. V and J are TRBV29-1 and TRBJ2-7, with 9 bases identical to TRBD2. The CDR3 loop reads CSVELAGDYEQYF. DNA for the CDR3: TGCAGCGTTGAATTAGCGGGGGACTACGAGCAGTACTTC.